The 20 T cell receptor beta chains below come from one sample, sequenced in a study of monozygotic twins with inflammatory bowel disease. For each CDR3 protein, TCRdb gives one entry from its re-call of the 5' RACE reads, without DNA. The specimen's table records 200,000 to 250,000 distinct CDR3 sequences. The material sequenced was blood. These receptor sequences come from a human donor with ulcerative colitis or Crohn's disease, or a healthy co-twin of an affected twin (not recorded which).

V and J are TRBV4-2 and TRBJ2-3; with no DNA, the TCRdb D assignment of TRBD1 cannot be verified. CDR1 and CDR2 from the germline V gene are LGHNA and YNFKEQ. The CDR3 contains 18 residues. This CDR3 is CASSQELESQGVRVTQYF.

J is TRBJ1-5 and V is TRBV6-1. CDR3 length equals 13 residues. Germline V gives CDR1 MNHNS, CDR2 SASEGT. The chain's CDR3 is CASSAVLHQPQHF.

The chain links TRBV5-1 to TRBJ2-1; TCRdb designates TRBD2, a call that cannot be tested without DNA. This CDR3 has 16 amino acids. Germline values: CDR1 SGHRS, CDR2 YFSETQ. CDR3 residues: CASSSIAGASHNEQFF.

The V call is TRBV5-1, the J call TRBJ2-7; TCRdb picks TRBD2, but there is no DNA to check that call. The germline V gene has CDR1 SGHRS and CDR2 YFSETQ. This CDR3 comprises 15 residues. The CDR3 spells CASSWGDGPSYEQYF.

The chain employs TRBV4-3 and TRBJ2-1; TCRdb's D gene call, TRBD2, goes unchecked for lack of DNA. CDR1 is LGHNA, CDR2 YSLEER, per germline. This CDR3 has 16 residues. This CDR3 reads CASSQEARASYNEQFF.

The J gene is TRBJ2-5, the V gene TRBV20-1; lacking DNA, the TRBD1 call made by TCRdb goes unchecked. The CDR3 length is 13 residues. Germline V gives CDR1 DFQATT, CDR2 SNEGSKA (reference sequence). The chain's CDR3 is CSAPTIWGETQYF.

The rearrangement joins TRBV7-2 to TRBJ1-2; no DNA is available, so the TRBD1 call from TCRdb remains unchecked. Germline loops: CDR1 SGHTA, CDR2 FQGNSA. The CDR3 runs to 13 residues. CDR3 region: CASSLAPLLGYTF.

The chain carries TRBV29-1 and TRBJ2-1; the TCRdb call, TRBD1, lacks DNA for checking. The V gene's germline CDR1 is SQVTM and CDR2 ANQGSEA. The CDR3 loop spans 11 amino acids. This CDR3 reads CSVLQASEQFF.

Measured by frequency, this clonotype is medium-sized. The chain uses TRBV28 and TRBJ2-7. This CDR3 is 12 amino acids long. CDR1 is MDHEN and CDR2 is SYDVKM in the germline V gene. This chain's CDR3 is CASSLYMGEQYF.

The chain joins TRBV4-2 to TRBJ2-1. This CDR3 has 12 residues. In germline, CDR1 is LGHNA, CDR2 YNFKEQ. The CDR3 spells CASNQADNEQFF.

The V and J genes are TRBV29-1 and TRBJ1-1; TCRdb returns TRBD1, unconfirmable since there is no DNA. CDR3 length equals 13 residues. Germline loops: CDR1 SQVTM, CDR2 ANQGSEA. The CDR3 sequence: CSALTGRNTEAFF.

Here the CDR3 reads CASSAGGLAGAWSTDTQYF. V and J are TRBV11-2 and TRBJ2-3; the D call of TRBD2 rests on TCRdb alone, since no DNA is present to check it. Germline assignment: CDR1 SGHAT and CDR2 FQNNGV. The CDR3 has 19 amino acids.

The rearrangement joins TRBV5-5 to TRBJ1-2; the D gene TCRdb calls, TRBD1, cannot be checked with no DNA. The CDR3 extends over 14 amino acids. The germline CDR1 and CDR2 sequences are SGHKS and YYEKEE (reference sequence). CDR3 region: CASSLKKGEYGYTF.

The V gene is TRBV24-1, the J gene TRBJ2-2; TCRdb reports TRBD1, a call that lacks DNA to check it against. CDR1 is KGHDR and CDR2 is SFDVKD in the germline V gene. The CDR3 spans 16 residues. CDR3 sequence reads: CATSDSGTVNTGELFF.

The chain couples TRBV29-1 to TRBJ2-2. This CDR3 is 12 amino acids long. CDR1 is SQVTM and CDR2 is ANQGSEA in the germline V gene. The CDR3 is CSVMTTAGELFF.

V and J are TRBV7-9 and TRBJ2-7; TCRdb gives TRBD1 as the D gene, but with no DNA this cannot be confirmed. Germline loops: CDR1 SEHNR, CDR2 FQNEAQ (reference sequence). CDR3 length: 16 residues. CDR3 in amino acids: CASSTPGTTSSYEQYF.

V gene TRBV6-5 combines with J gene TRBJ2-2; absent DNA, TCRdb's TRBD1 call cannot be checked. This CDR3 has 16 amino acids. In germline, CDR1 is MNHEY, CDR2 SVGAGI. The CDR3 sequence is CASSYGKTVNTGELFF.

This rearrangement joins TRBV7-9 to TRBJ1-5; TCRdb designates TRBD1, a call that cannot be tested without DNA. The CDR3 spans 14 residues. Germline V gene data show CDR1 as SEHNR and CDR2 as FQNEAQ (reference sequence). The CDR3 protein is CASSLGAGSQPQHF.

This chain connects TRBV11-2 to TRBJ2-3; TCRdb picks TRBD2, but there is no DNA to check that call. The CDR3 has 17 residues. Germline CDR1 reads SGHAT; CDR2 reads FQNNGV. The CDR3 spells CASSTEGTSGTTDTQYF.

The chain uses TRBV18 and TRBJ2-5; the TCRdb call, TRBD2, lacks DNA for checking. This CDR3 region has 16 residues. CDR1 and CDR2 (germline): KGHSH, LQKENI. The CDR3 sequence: CASSPPLAGEQETQYF. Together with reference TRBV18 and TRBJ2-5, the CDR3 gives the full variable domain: NAGVMQNPRHLVRRRGQEARLRCSPMKGHSHVYWYRQLPEEGLKFMVYLQKENIIDESGMPKERFSAEFPKEGPSILRIQQVVRGDSAAYFCASSPPLAGEQETQYFGPGTRLLVL.